Listed below are T cell receptor beta chains from one sample, sequenced in a study of radiation and T cells in renal cell carcinoma. TCRdb's copy holds only in-frame clones and misses some; the assay was immunoSEQ multiplex PCR. Of 94,000 or so clones listed, over 65% are singletons. Material: blood, obtained from a patient whose treatment included radiotherapy and nephrectomy. These receptor sequences come from a man aged 55 to 70 with renal cell carcinoma. CDR3s include the opening cysteine and the closing phenylalanine or tryptophan. D genes are given only for firm matches. Clone size is given for some rows only: seen once, a few or many times, or a class if the clone is expanded.

cdr3_aa	cdr3_nt	d_call	cdr3_length	v_call	j_call	clone_size
CASSLVAGGYEQYF	TGTGCCAGCAGCCTTGTAGCGGGGGGCTACGAGCAGTACTTC	TRBD2	14	TRBV7-9	TRBJ2-7	NA
CASSLSGGYGELFF	TGTGCCAGCAGTTTAAGTGGAGGCTACGGGGAGCTGTTTTTT	NA	14	TRBV28	TRBJ2-2	NA
CASSLTRGEQYF	TGTGCCAGCAGCTTAACCAGGGGCGAGCAGTACTTC	NA	12	TRBV7-9	TRBJ2-7	NA
CATSRDRGISGNTIYF	TGTGCCACCAGCAGAGATAGGGGAATCTCTGGAAACACCATATATTTT	NA	16	TRBV15	TRBJ1-3	NA
CASSLWGTGFHEQYF	TGTGCCAGCAGTTTATGGGGGACAGGGTTCCACGAGCAGTACTTC	TRBD1	15	TRBV28	TRBJ2-7	NA
CASSESRVEGSPLHF	TGTGCCAGCAGTGAGTCCAGGGTAGAAGGTTCACCCCTCCACTTT	NA	15	TRBV25-1	TRBJ1-6	NA
CASSRQGRETQYF	TGTGCCAGCAGTCGACAGGGGCGGGAGACCCAGTACTTC	TRBD1	13	TRBV11-3	TRBJ2-5	once
CAITGVEASGATGELFF	TGTGCCATCACAGGGGTGGAGGCTAGCGGGGCCACCGGGGAGCTGTTTTTT	TRBD2	17	TRBV10-3	TRBJ2-2	NA
CASSEGLALSTDTQYF	TGTGCCAGCAGTGAAGGACTAGCACTTAGCACAGATACGCAGTATTTT	TRBD2	16	TRBV6-1	TRBJ2-3	NA
CACLGVTGELFF	TGTGCCTGTCTCGGGGTCACCGGGGAGCTGTTTTTT	NA	12	TRBV6-5	TRBJ2-2	once
CASSPGTGEGYTF	TGTGCCAGCTCCCCTGGGACAGGAGAGGGCTACACCTTC	TRBD1	13	TRBV18	TRBJ1-2	NA
CASSLWKTSYEQYF	TGTGCCAGCAGTTTATGGAAGACATCCTACGAGCAGTACTTC	NA	14	TRBV27	TRBJ2-7	few
CASSLWLGEEETQYF	TGTGCCAGCAGCCTTTGGTTGGGGGAGGAAGAGACCCAGTACTTC	NA	15	TRBV11-2	TRBJ2-5	NA
CASSLSLWEGPDTQYF	TGTGCCAGCAGCTTGTCTCTGTGGGAGGGCCCAGATACGCAGTATTTT	TRBD2	16	TRBV5-8	TRBJ2-3	NA
CASSSGVLYEQYF	TGCGCCAGCAGCTCCGGGGTTTTATACGAGCAGTACTTC	NA	13	TRBV5-1	TRBJ2-7	NA
CASSTPGLAGGKDEQFF	TGTGCCAGTAGTACCCCAGGACTAGCGGGAGGGAAGGATGAGCAGTTCTTC	TRBD2	17	TRBV19	TRBJ2-1	once
CASSYPPRNYGYTF	TGTGCCAGCAGTTACCCCCCTCGCAACTATGGCTACACCTTC	NA	14	TRBV6-5	TRBJ1-2	NA
CSVSLAGGVETQYF	TGCAGCGTTTCATTAGCGGGAGGCGTTGAGACCCAGTACTTC	TRBD2	14	TRBV29-1	TRBJ2-5	NA
CASRRRLGQGNEQFF	TGTGCCAGTAGGCGCCGACTAGGCCAAGGGAATGAGCAGTTCTTC	NA	15	TRBV19	TRBJ2-1	NA
CASRGTSSTQYF	TGTGCCAGCAGAGGGACTAGTAGTACGCAGTATTTT	TRBD2	12	TRBV27	TRBJ2-3	NA
CASSLRGSEYGYTF	TGTGCCAGCAGTTTAAGGGGATCAGAGTATGGCTACACCTTC	NA	14	TRBV27	TRBJ1-2	NA
CASSLGQARGYTF	TGTGCCAGCAGCTTAGGACAGGCCAGGGGCTACACCTTC	NA	13	TRBV7-2	TRBJ1-2	NA
CASSQDWTPPGYGYTF	TGCGCCAGCAGCCAAGACTGGACACCGCCCGGATATGGCTACACCTTC	NA	16	TRBV4-1	TRBJ1-2	NA
CASSRALNTEAFF	TGTGCCAGCAGCAGGGCTTTGAACACTGAAGCTTTCTTT	NA	13	TRBV5-6	TRBJ1-1	NA
CASSSYRGRRYGTEAFF	TGTGCCAGCAGCAGTTACAGGGGGCGGCGGTACGGCACTGAAGCTTTCTTT	TRBD1	17	TRBV27	TRBJ1-1	NA
CASSSWTEQDGYTF	TGTGCCAGCAGCTCTTGGACAGAACAAGATGGCTACACCTTC	NA	14	TRBV13	TRBJ1-2	NA
CAWSMGGTDTQYF	TGTGCCTGGAGTATGGGGGGCACAGATACGCAGTATTTT	NA	13	TRBV30	TRBJ2-3	NA
CATSRDRGAEEKLFF	TGTGCCACCAGCAGAGATCGGGGGGCGGAGGAAAAACTGTTTTTT	NA	15	TRBV15	TRBJ1-4	NA
CASSVAPTGEAFF	TGTGCCAGCAGCGTAGCACCCACAGGTGAAGCTTTCTTT	NA	13	TRBV9	TRBJ1-1	NA
CASSPYQGNEQFF	TGTGCCAGCAGCCCCTACCAGGGAAATGAGCAGTTCTTC	NA	13	TRBV7-3	TRBJ2-1	few
CASSIEAGVQETQYF	TGTGCCAGTAGTATAGAAGCGGGAGTGCAAGAGACCCAGTACTTC	TRBD2	15	TRBV19	TRBJ2-5	NA
CARRTVPGLARSYNEQFF	TGTGCCAGAAGAACCGTACCGGGACTAGCGCGCTCCTACAATGAGCAGTTCTTC	TRBD2	18	TRBV5-3	TRBJ2-1	NA
CASSEKGTYSNQPQHF	TGTGCCAGCAGTGAAAAGGGGACATATAGCAATCAGCCCCAGCATTTT	NA	16	TRBV6-1	TRBJ1-5	NA
CASSLQTSGYGTQYF	TGCGCCAGCAGCTTGCAGACTAGCGGGTACGGGACCCAGTACTTC	TRBD2	15	TRBV5-1	TRBJ2-5	NA
CATSRVRELPYSNQPQHF	TGTGCCACCAGCAGAGTTCGTGAACTTCCTTATAGCAATCAGCCCCAGCATTTT	NA	18	TRBV15	TRBJ1-5	NA
CASSLALAENEQFF	TGCGCCAGCAGCTTGGCGCTAGCGGAAAATGAGCAGTTCTTC	TRBD2	14	TRBV5-1	TRBJ2-1	NA
CASSLMGGRIRTNEQFF	TGCGCCAGCAGCTTGATGGGCGGCCGTATCCGTACCAATGAGCAGTTCTTC	NA	17	TRBV5-1	TRBJ2-1	NA
CASSLGQGSTEAFF	TGTGCCAGCAGCTTGGGACAGGGGAGCACTGAAGCTTTCTTT	TRBD1	14	TRBV5-6	TRBJ1-1	few
CASRAGVPNSPLHF	TGTGCCAGCAGAGCAGGGGTCCCCAATTCACCCCTCCACTTT	NA	14	TRBV6-6	TRBJ1-6	NA
CASSVGSSNTEAFF	TGTGCCAGCAGTGTTGGCAGCAGTAACACTGAAGCTTTCTTT	NA	14	TRBV6-1	TRBJ1-1	NA
CASSRDINSGTTTGELFF	TGTGCCAGCAGCAGGGACATCAATAGCGGGACTACGACCGGGGAGCTGTTTTTT	TRBD2	18	TRBV7-6	TRBJ2-2	NA
CASSKGRTGEDYGYTF	TGTGCCAGCAGCAAAGGGCGAACAGGGGAGGACTATGGCTACACCTTC	NA	16	TRBV21-1	TRBJ1-2	NA
CASSEADTQYF	TGTGCCAGCAGCGAGGCAGATACGCAGTATTTT	NA	11	TRBV11-2	TRBJ2-3	once